This T cell receptor beta chain was recovered during a study of blood T cell repertoires in COVID-19. Recovered status applied to Cohort 3 donors who had two consecutive negative PCRs. It also applied to those with clearance or with symptom resolution. Assay used: immunoSEQ multiplex PCR; TCRdb lists only in-frame clones, some missing. The repertoire holds around 380,000 clones, 70% to 90% seen once, with 1.3% in the top ten. The CDR3 loop spans 14 amino acids. V shed 1 base and J shed 4 bases, with 10 bases lying between them. The germline CDR1 and CDR2 sequences are KGHSH and LQKENI. The chain links TRBV18 to TRBJ1-2; possible D gene TRBD1, 6 bases. The sample comprised PBMCs or T cells enriched from blood (not recorded which). The source of this sequence is a young man who had recovered from COVID-19. The CDR3 DNA sequence: TGTGCCAGCTCACCACTCGGACAGCCCTATGGCTACACCTTC. The encoded protein is CASSPLGQPYGYTF.